This T cell receptor beta chain is from a study of blood T cell repertoires in COVID-19. Study summary: Donors in the United States, Italy and Spain gave samples during acute or convalescent COVID-19. PBMCs, B-cell-depleted T cells, or T cells were the source of the cDNA or gDNA that made up the material.

Authors' analysis steps: Reference gene primers were amplified, and this amplification served to estimate nucleated cell counts. Measured with immunoSEQ multiplex PCR; TCRdb has only the in-frame clones, and not every one. V, J and clone size are taken as reported in that table, and D and trimming were inferred from the DNA itself. The sample has tens of thousands of clones; around nine tenths are singletons. Germline CDR1 LNHNV, CDR2 YYDKDF (reference sequence). V lost 0 bases to trimming and J lost 4 bases; unmatched junction nucleotides: 6. This CDR3 has 16 amino acids. The V and J genes are TRBV15 and TRBJ2-1; 7 bases line up with TRBD2. This TCR came from a human donor in a cohort sampled during active COVID-19. What was sequenced was peripheral blood. The CDR3 sequence: CATSRDRLAEYNEQFF. DNA of the CDR3: TGTGCCACCAGCAGAGATAGGCTAGCGGAGTACAATGAGCAGTTCTTC.